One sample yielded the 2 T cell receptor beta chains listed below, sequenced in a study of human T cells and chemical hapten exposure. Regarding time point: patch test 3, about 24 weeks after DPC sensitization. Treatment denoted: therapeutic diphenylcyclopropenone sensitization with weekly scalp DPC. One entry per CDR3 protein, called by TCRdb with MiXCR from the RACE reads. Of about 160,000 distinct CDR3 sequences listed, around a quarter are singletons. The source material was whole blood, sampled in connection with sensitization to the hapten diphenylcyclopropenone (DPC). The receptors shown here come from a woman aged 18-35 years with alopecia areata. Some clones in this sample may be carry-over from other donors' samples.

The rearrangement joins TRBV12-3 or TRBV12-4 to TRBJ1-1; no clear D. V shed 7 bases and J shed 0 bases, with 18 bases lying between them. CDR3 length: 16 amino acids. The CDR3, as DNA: TGTGCCAGCACCGTGAGGGTTACGCTCATGAACACTGAAGCTTTCTTT. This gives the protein CASTVRVTLMNTEAFF.

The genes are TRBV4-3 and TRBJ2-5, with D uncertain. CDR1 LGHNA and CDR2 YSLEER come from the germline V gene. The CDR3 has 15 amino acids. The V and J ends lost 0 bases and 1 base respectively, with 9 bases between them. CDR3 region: CASSQERGFQETQYF. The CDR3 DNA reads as TGCGCCAGCAGCCAAGAACGCGGCTTCCAAGAGACCCAGTACTTC.